Sequencing of this T cell receptor beta chain was carried out in a study of blood T cell repertoires in COVID-19. Study overall: Italy, Spain and the United States were the sources of the convalescent and acute COVID-19 samples. Sample material is recorded as cDNA or gDNA derived from T cells, B-cell-depleted T cells, or PBMCs.

Trimming stripped 1 base from V and 3 bases from J, with 7 bases between. The CDR3 is 13 amino acids. Germline values: CDR1 SGHNT, CDR2 YYREEE (reference sequence). Per the original data handling: Estimates of nucleated cell counts were drawn from the amplification of reference gene primers. Assay: immunoSEQ multiplex PCR; the TCRdb copy retains only in-frame clones and omits some. V and J calls and clone size follow that table, whereas D and trimming were derived from the DNA. The profile shows some 200,000 clones, roughly nine tenths of them singletons. This TCR was sampled from a man aged 70 or older with acute or convalescent COVID-19. Specimen: peripheral blood. V is TRBV5-4 and J is TRBJ1-1; perhaps TRBD1 as D (5 bases). Here the CDR3 DNA reads TGTGCCAGCAGCTTGACAGGAGACACTGAAGCTTTCTTT. Its protein is CASSLTGDTEAFF.